Many counts were recorded for the clone carrying this T cell receptor (beta chain). Its antigen is currently unknown. From the 5' RACE reads, TCRdb called clonotypes with MiXCR, one entry per CDR3 protein. Among about 160,000 distinct CDR3 sequences listed, 6% to 7.5% were seen once. CDR3 length: 17 residues. V trimming: 5 bases; J trimming: 4 bases; junction bases outside the gene matches: 12. The germline gives CDR1 SGHTA, CDR2 FQGTGA. These data come from a study of T cells after yellow fever vaccination. Study conclusions and caveats: Subsequent booster samples again held most clones from primary vaccination (approximately 95% CD4, approximately 85% CD8). The secondary response was weaker but peaked faster, day 5 versus 15. Few clonotypes appeared in both CD4 and CD8 compartments.

This TCR was sampled from a young man who received the YFV17D yellow fever vaccine. The source material was CD4+ T cells sorted from PBMCs, sampled 5 days after the first yellow fever vaccination. The chain recombines TRBV7-3 with TRBJ2-2, with TRBD2 matching over 8 bases. This CDR3 reads CASSPPGTSGATGELFF. DNA of the CDR3: TGTGCCAGCAGCCCCCCGGGCACTAGCGGAGCCACCGGGGAGCTGTTTTTT. Drawing the rest from reference TRBV7-3 and TRBJ2-2, the complete variable domain is GAGVSQTPSNKVTEKGKYVELRCDPISGHTALYWYRQSLGQGPEFLIYFQGTGAADDSGLPNDRFFAVRPEGSVSTLKIQRTERGDSAVYLCASSPPGTSGATGELFFGEGSRLTVL.